Listed below are T cell receptor beta chains from one sample, sequenced in a study of cytomegalovirus exposure and HLA in healthy donors. TCRdb's table, derived via immunoSEQ multiplex PCR, lists solely in-frame clones and lacks some. The sample has roughly 120,000 clones, over 75% seen once. The sample was PBMCs. These TCRs come from a man aged 25-45 years in good health and CMV-seronegative. Each CDR3 is given with its conserved first and last residue. A D gene is named only where the DNA matches it firmly.

v_call: TRBV11-2; d_call: TRBD2; j_call: TRBJ2-5; cdr3_aa: CASSLSGDEETQYF
v_call: TRBV5-1; d_call: -; j_call: TRBJ1-1; cdr3_aa: CASSVRPGNTEAFF
v_call: TRBV7-2; d_call: -; j_call: TRBJ2-3; cdr3_aa: CASSDSGWEADTQYF
v_call: TRBV30; d_call: -; j_call: TRBJ1-3; cdr3_aa: CAWRKQSSGNTIYF
v_call: TRBV6-5; d_call: -; j_call: TRBJ1-2; cdr3_aa: CASSYSRRVIYGYTF
v_call: TRBV4-3; d_call: -; j_call: TRBJ1-4; cdr3_aa: CASSQMRQYNEKLFF
v_call: TRBV5-1; d_call: -; j_call: TRBJ2-6; cdr3_aa: CASSFTGPSGANVLTF
v_call: TRBV27; d_call: -; j_call: TRBJ1-2; cdr3_aa: CASSLSFPGVGYTF
v_call: TRBV19; d_call: -; j_call: TRBJ1-2; cdr3_aa: CASRWGPGQDYGYTF
v_call: TRBV4-1; d_call: -; j_call: TRBJ2-7; cdr3_aa: CASSQGPAYEQYF
v_call: TRBV4-1; d_call: TRBD1; j_call: TRBJ1-5; cdr3_aa: CASSQDLGQGDPPQHF
v_call: TRBV6-1; d_call: -; j_call: TRBJ1-2; cdr3_aa: CASSERRAIQSNYGYTF
v_call: TRBV28; d_call: -; j_call: TRBJ2-7; cdr3_aa: CASSWVGGSGYEQYF
v_call: TRBV6-6; d_call: -; j_call: TRBJ2-3; cdr3_aa: CASSSGVFADTQYF
v_call: TRBV27; d_call: -; j_call: TRBJ2-7; cdr3_aa: CASSSVRVSYEQYF
v_call: TRBV18; d_call: TRBD1; j_call: TRBJ1-4; cdr3_aa: CASSPGQDPNEKLFF
v_call: TRBV7-9; d_call: -; j_call: TRBJ1-3; cdr3_aa: CASSSVHPGNTIYF
v_call: TRBV15; d_call: TRBD2; j_call: TRBJ2-2; cdr3_aa: CATSRSSGSFHTGELFF
v_call: TRBV4-2; d_call: -; j_call: TRBJ1-2; cdr3_aa: CASSPIEVTGTNYGYTF
v_call: TRBV11-2; d_call: TRBD1; j_call: TRBJ2-7; cdr3_aa: CASSLGKGGFYEQYF
v_call: TRBV5-1; d_call: -; j_call: TRBJ2-7; cdr3_aa: CASSPTGDGPYEQYF
v_call: TRBV6-6; d_call: TRBD1; j_call: TRBJ2-5; cdr3_aa: CASSHDRGPLLEQYF
v_call: TRBV7-9; d_call: TRBD1; j_call: TRBJ2-1; cdr3_aa: CASRLGQGNEQFF
v_call: TRBV14; d_call: -; j_call: TRBJ1-1; cdr3_aa: CASSQDRLEAFF
v_call: TRBV7-7; d_call: -; j_call: TRBJ1-1; cdr3_aa: CASSLDRNTEAFF
v_call: TRBV6-1; d_call: -; j_call: TRBJ1-1; cdr3_aa: CASSRGAFF
v_call: TRBV7-2; d_call: TRBD2; j_call: TRBJ2-7; cdr3_aa: CASSPHGGGTYEQYF
v_call: TRBV9; d_call: -; j_call: TRBJ1-3; cdr3_aa: CASTQPGTGNTIYF
v_call: TRBV20-1; d_call: -; j_call: TRBJ2-1; cdr3_aa: CSASRGNEQFF
v_call: TRBV7-7; d_call: -; j_call: TRBJ2-5; cdr3_aa: CASSPGLIQETQYF
v_call: TRBV2; d_call: TRBD1; j_call: TRBJ2-3; cdr3_aa: CASRPGDRVTTDTQYF
v_call: TRBV28; d_call: -; j_call: TRBJ1-5; cdr3_aa: CASSPIPRGGFNQPQHF
v_call: TRBV28; d_call: -; j_call: TRBJ2-7; cdr3_aa: CASSRTSVGEQYF
v_call: TRBV5-1; d_call: TRBD1; j_call: TRBJ1-1; cdr3_aa: CASTGTGRTEAFF
v_call: TRBV7-2; d_call: -; j_call: TRBJ2-3; cdr3_aa: CASSLVRESTDTQYF
v_call: TRBV19; d_call: TRBD1; j_call: TRBJ1-2; cdr3_aa: CASSISQGAYGYTF
v_call: TRBV10-3; d_call: TRBD1; j_call: TRBJ1-2; cdr3_aa: CAITSIPGQGSAF
v_call: TRBV5-1; d_call: TRBD1; j_call: TRBJ1-1; cdr3_aa: CASSQGTGTDTEAFF